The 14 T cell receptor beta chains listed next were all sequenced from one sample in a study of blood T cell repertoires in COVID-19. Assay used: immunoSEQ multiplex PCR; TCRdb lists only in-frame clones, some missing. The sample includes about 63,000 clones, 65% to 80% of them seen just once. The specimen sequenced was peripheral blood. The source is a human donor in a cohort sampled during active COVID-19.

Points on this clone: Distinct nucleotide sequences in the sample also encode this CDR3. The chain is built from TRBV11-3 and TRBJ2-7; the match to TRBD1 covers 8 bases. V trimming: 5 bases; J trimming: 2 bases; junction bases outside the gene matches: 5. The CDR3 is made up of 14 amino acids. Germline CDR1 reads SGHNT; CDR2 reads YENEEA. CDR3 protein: CASSLDRGTYEQYF. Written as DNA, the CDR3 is TGTGCCAGCAGCCTCGACAGGGGTACCTACGAGCAGTACTTC.

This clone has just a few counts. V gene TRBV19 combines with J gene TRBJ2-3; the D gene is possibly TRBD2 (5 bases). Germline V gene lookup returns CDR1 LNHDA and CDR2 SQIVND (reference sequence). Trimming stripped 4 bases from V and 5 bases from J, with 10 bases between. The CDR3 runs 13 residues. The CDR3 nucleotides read TGTGCCAGTAGTAAAACTAGGGAAGATACGCAGTATTTT. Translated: CASSKTREDTQYF.

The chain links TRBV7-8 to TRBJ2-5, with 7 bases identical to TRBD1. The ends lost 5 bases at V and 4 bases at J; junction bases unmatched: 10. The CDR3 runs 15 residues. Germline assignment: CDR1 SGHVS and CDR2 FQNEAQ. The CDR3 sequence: CASSPRQGRVETQYF. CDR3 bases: TGTGCCAGCAGCCCGAGACAGGGCAGGGTAGAGACCCAGTACTTC.

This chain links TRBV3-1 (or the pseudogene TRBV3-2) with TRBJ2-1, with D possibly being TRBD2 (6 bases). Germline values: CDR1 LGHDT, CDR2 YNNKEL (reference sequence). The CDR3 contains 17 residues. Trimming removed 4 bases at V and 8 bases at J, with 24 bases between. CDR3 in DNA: TGTGCCAGCAGCCTAGCGGCCCTGGGGATCGACCCCGATGAGCAGTTCTTC. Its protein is CASSLAALGIDPDEQFF.

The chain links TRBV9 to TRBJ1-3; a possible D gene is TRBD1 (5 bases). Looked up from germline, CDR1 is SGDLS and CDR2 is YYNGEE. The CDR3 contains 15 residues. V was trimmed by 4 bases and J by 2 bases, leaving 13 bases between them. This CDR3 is CASSRDSGTGNTIYF. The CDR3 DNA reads TGTGCCAGCAGCCGGGACTCTGGCACTGGAAACACCATATATTTT.

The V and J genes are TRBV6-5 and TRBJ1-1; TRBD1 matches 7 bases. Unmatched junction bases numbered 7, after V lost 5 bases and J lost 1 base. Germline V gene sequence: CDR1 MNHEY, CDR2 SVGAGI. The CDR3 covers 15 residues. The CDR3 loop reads CASSTGTASNTEAFF. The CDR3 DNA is TGTGCCAGCAGTACCGGGACAGCCTCGAACACTGAAGCTTTCTTT.

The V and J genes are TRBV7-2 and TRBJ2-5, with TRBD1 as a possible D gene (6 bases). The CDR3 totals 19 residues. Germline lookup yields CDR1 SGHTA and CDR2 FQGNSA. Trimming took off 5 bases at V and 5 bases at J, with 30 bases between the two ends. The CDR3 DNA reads TGTGCCAGCAGCCCCCACTCTTCAGTAGGGGGTCGGTTCGGGGAGACCCAGTACTTC. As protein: CASSPHSSVGGRFGETQYF. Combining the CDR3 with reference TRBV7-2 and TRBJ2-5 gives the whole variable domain GAGVSQSPSNKVTEKGKDVELRCDPISGHTALYWYRQSLGQGLEFLIYFQGNSAPDKSGLPSDRFSAERTGGSVSTLTIQRTQQEDSAVYLCASSPHSSVGGRFGETQYFGPGTRLLVL.

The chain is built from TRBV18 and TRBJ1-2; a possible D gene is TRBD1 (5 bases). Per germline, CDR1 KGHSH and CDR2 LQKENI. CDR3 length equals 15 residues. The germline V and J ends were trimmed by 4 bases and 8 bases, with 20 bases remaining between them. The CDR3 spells CASSQQAVPQLGYTF. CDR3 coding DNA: TGTGCCAGCTCACAACAGGCAGTTCCGCAACTCGGCTACACCTTC.

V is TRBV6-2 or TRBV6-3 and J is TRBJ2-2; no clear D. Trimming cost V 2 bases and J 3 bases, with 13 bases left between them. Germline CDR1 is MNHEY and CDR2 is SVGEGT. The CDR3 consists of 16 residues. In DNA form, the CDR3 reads TGTGCCAGCAGTTACCCGGTCGGAGACTACACCGGGGAGCTGTTTTTT. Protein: CASSYPVGDYTGELFF.

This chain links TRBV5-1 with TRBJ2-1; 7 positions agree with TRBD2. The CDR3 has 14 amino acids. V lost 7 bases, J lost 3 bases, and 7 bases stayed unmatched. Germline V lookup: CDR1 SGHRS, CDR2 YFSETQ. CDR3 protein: CASQLAAGYNEQFF. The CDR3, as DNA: TGCGCCAGCCAGCTAGCGGCGGGCTACAATGAGCAGTTCTTC.

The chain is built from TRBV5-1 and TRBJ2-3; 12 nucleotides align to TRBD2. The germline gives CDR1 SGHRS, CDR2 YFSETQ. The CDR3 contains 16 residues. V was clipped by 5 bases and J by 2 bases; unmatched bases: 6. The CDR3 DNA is TGCGCCAGCAGGTCCGGGACTAGCGGGCTCACAGATACGCAGTATTTT. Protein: CASRSGTSGLTDTQYF. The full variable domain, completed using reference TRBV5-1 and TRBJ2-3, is KAGVTQTPRYLIKTRGQQVTLSCSPISGHRSVSWYQQTPGQGLQFLFEYFSETQRNKGNFPGRFSGRQFSNSRSEMNVSTLELGDSALYLCASRSGTSGLTDTQYFGPGTRLTVL.

The CDR3 region is CASSLDPSREREQFF. In DNA form, the CDR3 reads TGTGCCAGCAGCTTAGATCCCTCCCGGGAGCGCGAGCAGTTCTTC. The chain employs TRBV7-9 and TRBJ2-1; possible D gene TRBD2, 6 bases. Trimming took off 1 base at V and 10 bases at J, with 17 bases between the two ends. The CDR3 contains 15 residues. Germline V gene sequence: CDR1 SEHNR, CDR2 FQNEAQ (reference sequence).

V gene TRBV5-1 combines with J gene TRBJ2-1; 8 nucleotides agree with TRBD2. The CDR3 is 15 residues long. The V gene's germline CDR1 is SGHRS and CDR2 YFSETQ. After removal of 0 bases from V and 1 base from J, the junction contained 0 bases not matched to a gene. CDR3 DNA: TGCGCCAGCAGCTTGGGACTAGCGTCCTACAATGAGCAGTTCTTC. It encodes CASSLGLASYNEQFF. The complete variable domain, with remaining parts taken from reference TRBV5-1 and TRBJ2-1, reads KAGVTQTPRYLIKTRGQQVTLSCSPISGHRSVSWYQQTPGQGLQFLFEYFSETQRNKGNFPGRFSGRQFSNSRSEMNVSTLELGDSALYLCASSLGLASYNEQFFGPGTRLTVL.

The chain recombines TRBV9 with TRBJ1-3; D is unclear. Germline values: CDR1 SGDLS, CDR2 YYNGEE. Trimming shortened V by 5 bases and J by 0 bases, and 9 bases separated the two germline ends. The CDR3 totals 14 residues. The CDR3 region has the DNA TGTGCCAGCAGGCCCGGGAGCTCTGGAAACACCATATATTTT. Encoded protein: CASRPGSSGNTIYF.